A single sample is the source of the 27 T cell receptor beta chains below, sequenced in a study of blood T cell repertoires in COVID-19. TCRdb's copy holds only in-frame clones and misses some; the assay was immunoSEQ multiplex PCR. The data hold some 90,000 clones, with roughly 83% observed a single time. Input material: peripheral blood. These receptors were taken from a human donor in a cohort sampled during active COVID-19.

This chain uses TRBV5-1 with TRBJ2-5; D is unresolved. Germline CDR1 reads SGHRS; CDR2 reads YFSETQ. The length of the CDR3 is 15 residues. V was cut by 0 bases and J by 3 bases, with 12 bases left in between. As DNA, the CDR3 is TGCGCCAGCAGCTTGGACAGACCAAATAAAGAGACCCAGTACTTC. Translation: CASSLDRPNKETQYF. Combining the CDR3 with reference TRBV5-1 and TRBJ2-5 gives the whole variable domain KAGVTQTPRYLIKTRGQQVTLSCSPISGHRSVSWYQQTPGQGLQFLFEYFSETQRNKGNFPGRFSGRQFSNSRSEMNVSTLELGDSALYLCASSLDRPNKETQYFGPGTRLLVL.

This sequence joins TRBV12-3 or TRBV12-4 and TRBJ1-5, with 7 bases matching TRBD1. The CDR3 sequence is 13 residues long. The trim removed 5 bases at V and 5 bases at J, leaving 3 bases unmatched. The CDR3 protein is CASSVTGDQPQHF. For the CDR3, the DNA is TGTGCCAGCAGTGTCACAGGGGATCAGCCCCAGCATTTT.

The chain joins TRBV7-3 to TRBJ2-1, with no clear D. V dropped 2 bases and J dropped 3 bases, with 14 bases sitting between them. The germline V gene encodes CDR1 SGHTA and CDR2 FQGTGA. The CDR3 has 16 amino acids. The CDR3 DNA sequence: TGTGCCAGCAGCTTATTGGCATCCTCTGGCTACAATGAGCAGTTCTTC. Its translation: CASSLLASSGYNEQFF.

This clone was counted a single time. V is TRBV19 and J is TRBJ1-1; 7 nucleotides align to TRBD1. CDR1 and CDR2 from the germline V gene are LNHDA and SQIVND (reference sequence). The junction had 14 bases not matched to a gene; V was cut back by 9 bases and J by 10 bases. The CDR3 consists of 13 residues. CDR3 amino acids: CASRNPGGRGAFF. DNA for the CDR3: TGTGCCAGCCGGAATCCAGGGGGACGGGGAGCTTTCTTT.

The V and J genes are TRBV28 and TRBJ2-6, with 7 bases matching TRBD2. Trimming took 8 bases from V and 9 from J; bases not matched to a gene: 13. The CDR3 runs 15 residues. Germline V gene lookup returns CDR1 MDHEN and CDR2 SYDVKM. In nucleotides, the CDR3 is TGTGCCAGCCTGGGCGGGAGTTCCCTTGGCAACGTCCTGACTTTC. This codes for CASLGGSSLGNVLTF.

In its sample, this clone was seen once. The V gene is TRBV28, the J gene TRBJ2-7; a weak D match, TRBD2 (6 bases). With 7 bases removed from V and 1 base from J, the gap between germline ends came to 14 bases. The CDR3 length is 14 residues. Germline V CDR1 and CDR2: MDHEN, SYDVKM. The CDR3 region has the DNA TGTGCCAGCACCCCCCCCCGGGAGTCCTACGAGCAGTACTTC. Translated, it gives CASTPPRESYEQYF.

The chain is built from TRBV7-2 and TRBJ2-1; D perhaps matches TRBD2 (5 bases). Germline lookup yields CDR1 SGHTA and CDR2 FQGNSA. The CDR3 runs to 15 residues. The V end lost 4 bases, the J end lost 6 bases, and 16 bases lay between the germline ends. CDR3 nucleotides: TGTGCCAGCAGCTCCACACTAGGCGGGTTCAATGAGCAGTTCTTC. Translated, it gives CASSSTLGGFNEQFF.

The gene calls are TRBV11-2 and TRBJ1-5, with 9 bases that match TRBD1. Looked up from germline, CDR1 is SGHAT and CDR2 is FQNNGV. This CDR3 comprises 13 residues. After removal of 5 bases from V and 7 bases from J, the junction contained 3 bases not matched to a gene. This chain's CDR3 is CASSSTGGQPQHF. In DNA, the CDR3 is TGTGCCAGCAGCAGTACAGGGGGCCAGCCCCAGCATTTT.

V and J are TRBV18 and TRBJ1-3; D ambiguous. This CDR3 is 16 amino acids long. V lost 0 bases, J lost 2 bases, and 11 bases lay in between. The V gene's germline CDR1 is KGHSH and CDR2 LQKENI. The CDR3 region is CASSPPIAGAGNTIYF. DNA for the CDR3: TGTGCCAGCTCACCACCAATCGCAGGCGCTGGAAACACCATATATTTT.

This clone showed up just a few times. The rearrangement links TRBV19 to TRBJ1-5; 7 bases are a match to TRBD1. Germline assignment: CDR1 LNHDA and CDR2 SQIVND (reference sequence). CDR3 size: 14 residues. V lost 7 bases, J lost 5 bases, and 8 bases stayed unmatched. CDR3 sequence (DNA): TGTGCCAGTAAAAAACAGGGGAGAGATCAGCCCCAGCATTTT. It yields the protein CASKKQGRDQPQHF.

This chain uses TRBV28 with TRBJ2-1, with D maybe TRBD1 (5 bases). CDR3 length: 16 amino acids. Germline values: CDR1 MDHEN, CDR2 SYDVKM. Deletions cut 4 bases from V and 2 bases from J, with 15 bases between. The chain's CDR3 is CASSSLAGQAYNEQFF. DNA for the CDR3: TGTGCCAGCAGTTCCCTCGCTGGACAAGCCTACAATGAGCAGTTCTTC.

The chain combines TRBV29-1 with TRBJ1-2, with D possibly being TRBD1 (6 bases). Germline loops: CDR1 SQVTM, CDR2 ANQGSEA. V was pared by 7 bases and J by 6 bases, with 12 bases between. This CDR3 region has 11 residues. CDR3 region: CSAWAGDGYTF. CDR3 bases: TGCAGCGCCTGGGCAGGGGATGGCTACACCTTC.

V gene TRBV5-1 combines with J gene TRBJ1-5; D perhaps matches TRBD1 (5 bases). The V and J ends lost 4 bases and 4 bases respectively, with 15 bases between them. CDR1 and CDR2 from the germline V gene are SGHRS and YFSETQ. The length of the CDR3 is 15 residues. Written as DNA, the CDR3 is TGCGCCAGCAGCGTTGGGTGGGGCAGAAATCAGCCCCAGCATTTT. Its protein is CASSVGWGRNQPQHF.

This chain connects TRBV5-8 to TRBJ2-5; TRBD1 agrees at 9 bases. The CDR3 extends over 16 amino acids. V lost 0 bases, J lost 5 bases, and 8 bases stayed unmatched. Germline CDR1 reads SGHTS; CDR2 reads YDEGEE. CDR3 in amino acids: CASSLGGQGGSETQYF. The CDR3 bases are TGTGCCAGCAGCTTGGGGGGACAGGGAGGGTCCGAGACCCAGTACTTC.

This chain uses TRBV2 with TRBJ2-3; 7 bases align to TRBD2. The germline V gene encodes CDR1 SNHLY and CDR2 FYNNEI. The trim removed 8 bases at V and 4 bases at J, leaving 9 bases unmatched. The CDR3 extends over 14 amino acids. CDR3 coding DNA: TGTGCCAGCGCTGCCGGGGGGAGGGCAGATACGCAGTATTTT. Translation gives CASAAGGRADTQYF.

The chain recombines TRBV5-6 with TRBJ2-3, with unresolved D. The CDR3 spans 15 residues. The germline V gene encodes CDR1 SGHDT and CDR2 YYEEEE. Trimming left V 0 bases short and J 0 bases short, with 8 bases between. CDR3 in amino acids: CASSLEYRSTDTQYF. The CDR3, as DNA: TGTGCCAGCAGCTTGGAGTATAGAAGCACAGATACGCAGTATTTT.

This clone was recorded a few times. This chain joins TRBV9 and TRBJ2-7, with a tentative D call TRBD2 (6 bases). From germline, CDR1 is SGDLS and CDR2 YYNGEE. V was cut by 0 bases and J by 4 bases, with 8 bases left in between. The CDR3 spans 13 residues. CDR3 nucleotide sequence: TGTGCCAGCAGCGTAGATGGGGGGTACGAGCAGTACTTC. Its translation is CASSVDGGYEQYF.

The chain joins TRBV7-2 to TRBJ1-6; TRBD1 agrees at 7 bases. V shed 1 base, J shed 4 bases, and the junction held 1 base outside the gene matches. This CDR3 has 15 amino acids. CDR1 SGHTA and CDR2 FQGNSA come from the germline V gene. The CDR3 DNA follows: TGTGCCAGCAGCTTAGGGACAGGATATAATTCACCCCTCCACTTT. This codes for CASSLGTGYNSPLHF.

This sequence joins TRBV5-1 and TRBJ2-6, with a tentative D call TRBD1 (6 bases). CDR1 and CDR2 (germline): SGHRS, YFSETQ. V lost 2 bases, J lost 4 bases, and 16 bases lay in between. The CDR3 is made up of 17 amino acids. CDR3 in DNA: TGCGCCAGCAGCTTTAACAGGGAAAGGTCCGGGGCCAACGTCCTGACTTTC. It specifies CASSFNRERSGANVLTF. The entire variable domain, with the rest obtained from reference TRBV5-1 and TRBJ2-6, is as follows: KAGVTQTPRYLIKTRGQQVTLSCSPISGHRSVSWYQQTPGQGLQFLFEYFSETQRNKGNFPGRFSGRQFSNSRSEMNVSTLELGDSALYLCASSFNRERSGANVLTFGAGSRLTVL.

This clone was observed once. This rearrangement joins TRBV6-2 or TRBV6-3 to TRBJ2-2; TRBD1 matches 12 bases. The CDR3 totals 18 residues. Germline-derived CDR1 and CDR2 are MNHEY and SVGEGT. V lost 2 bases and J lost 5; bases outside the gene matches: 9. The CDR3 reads CASSYETGQGASTGELFF. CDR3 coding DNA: TGTGCCAGCAGTTACGAAACGGGACAGGGGGCGAGTACCGGGGAGCTGTTTTTT.

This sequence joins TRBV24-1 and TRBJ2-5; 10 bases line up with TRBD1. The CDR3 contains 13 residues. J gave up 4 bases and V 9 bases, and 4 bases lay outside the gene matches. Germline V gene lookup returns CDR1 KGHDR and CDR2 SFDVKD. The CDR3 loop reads CATATGGRETQYF. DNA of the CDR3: TGTGCCACCGCGACAGGGGGCCGAGAGACCCAGTACTTC.

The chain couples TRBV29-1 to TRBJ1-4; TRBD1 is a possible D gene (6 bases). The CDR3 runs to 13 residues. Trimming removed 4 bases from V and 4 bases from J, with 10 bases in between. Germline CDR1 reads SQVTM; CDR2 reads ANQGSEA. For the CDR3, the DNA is TGCAGCGTTGTGCAACAGGGTAATGAAAAACTGTTTTTT. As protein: CSVVQQGNEKLFF. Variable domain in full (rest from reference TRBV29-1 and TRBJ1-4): SAVISQKPSRDICQRGTSLTIQCQVDSQVTMMFWYRQQPGQSLTLIATANQGSEATYESGFVIDKFPISRPNLTFSTLTVSNMSPEDSSIYLCSVVQQGNEKLFFGSGTQLSVL.

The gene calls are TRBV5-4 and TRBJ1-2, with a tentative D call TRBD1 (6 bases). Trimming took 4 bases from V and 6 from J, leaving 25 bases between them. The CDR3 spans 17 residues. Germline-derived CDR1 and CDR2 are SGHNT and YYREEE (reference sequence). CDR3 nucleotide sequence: TGTGCCAGCAGCCTATTCCGGGGGGCGCTTATCCCCAATGGCTACACCTTC. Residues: CASSLFRGALIPNGYTF.

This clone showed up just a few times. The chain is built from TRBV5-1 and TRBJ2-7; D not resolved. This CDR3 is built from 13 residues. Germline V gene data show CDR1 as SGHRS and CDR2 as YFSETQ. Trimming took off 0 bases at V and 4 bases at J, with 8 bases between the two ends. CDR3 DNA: TGCGCCAGCAGCTTGGCAAGCGATTACGAGCAGTACTTC. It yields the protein CASSLASDYEQYF. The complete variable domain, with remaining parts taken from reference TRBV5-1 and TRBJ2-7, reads KAGVTQTPRYLIKTRGQQVTLSCSPISGHRSVSWYQQTPGQGLQFLFEYFSETQRNKGNFPGRFSGRQFSNSRSEMNVSTLELGDSALYLCASSLASDYEQYFGPGTRLTVT.

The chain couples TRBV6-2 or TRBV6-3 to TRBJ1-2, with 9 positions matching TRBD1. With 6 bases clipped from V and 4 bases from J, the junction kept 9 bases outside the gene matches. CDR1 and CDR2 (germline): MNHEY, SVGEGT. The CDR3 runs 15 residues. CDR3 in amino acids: CASSTGTGNTYGYTF. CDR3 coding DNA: TGTGCCAGCAGCACCGGGACAGGGAATACCTATGGCTACACCTTC.

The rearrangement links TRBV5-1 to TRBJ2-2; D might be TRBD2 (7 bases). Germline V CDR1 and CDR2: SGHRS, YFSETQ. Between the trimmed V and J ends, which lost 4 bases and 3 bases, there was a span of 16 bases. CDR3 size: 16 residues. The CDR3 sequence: CASSPTRGGYTGELFF. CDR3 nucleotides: TGCGCCAGCAGCCCTACTAGGGGGGGATACACCGGGGAGCTGTTTTTT.

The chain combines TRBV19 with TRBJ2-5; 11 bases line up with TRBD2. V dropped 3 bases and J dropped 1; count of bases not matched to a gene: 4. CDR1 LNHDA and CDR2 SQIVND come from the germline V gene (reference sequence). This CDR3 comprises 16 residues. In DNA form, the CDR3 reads TGTGCCAGTAGTATTGGACTAGCGGGTATCCAAGAGACCCAGTACTTC. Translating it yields CASSIGLAGIQETQYF.